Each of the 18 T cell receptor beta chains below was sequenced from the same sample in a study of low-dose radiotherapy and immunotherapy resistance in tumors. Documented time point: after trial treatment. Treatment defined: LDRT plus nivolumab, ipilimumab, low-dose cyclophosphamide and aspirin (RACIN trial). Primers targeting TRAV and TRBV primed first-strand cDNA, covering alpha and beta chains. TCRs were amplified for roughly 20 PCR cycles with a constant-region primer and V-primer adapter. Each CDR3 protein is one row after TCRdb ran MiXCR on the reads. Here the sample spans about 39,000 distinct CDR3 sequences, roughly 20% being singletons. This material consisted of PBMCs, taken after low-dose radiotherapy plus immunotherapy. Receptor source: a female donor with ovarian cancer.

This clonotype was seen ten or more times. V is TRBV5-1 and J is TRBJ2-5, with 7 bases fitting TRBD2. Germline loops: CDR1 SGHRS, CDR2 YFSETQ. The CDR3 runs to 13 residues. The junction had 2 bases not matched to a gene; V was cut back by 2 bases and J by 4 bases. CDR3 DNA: TGCGCCAGCAGCTTTTCGGGGGGAGAGACCCAGTACTTC. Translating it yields CASSFSGGETQYF.

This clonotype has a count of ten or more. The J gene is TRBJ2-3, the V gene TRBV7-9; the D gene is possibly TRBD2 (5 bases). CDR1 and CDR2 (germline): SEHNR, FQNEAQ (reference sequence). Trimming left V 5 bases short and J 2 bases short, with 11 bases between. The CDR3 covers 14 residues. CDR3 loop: CASSAAGLTDTQYF. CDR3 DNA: TGTGCCAGCAGCGCCGCAGGACTCACAGATACGCAGTATTTT.

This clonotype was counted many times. CDR3 DNA sequence: TGTGCCAGCAGCTTAGACCCTCGCTCCTACGAGCAGTACTTC. This gives the protein CASSLDPRSYEQYF. The chain carries TRBV7-6 and TRBJ2-7; D is unresolved. The CDR3 runs 14 residues. Germline V gene data show CDR1 as SGHVS and CDR2 as FNYEAQ. V was pared by 1 base and J by 0 bases, with 7 bases between.

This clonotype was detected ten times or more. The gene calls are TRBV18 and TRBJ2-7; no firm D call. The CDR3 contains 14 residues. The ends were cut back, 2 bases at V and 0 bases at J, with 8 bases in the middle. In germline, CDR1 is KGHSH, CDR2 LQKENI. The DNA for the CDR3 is TGTGCCAGCTCACCAGACCGCAGCTCCTACGAGCAGTACTTC. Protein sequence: CASSPDRSSYEQYF.

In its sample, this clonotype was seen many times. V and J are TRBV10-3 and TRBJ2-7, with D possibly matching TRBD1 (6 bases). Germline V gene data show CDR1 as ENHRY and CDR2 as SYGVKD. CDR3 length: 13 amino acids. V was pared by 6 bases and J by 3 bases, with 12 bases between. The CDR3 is CAISRQANYEQYF. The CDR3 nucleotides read TGTGCCATCAGCCGACAGGCTAACTACGAGCAGTACTTC.

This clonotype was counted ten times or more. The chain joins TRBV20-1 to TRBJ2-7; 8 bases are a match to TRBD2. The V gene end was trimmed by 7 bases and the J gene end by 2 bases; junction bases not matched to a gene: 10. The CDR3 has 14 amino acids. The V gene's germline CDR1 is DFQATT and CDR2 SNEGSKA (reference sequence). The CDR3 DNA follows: TGCAGTGTACCGGGAGGGCCTGGGACCTACGAGCAGTACTTC. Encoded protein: CSVPGGPGTYEQYF.

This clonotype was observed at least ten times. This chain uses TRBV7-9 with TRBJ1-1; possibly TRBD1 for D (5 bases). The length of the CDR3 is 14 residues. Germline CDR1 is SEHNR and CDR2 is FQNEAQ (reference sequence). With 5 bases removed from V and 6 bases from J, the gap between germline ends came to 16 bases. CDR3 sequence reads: CASSLGGQGSEAFF. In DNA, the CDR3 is TGTGCCAGCAGCCTAGGAGGCCAGGGCTCTGAAGCTTTCTTT.

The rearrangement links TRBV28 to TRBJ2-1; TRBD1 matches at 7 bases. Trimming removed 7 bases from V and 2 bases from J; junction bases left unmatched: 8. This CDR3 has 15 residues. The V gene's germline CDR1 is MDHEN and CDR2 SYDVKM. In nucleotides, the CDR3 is TGTGCCAGCACTCTAGGGACAGCAACCTACAATGAGCAGTTCTTC. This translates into CASTLGTATYNEQFF.

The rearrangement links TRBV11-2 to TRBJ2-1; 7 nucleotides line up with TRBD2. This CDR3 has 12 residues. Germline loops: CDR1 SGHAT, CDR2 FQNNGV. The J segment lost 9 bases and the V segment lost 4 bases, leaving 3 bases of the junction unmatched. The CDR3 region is CASSSPGGEQFF. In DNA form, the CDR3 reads TGTGCCAGCAGCTCCCCGGGGGGTGAGCAGTTCTTC.

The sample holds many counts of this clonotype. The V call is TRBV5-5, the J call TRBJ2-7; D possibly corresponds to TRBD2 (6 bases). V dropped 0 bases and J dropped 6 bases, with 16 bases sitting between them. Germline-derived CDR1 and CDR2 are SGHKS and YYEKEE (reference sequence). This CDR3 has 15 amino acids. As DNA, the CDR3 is TGTGCCAGCAGCTTGGCTGGGTTGGAGGGCGGCGAGCAGTACTTC. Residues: CASSLAGLEGGEQYF.

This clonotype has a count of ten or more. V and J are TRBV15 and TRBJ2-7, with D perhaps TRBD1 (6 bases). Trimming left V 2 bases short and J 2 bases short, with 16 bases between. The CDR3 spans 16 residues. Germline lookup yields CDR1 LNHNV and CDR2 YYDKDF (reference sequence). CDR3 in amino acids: CATSRFGKGVPYEQYF. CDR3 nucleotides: TGTGCCACCAGCAGATTTGGAAAGGGGGTCCCCTACGAGCAGTACTTC.

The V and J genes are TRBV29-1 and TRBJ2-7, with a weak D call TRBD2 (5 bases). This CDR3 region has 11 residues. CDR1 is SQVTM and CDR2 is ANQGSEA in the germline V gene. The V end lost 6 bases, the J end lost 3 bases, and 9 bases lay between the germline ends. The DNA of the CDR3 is TGCAGCGTCGGAGGTCTCTACGAGCAGTACTTC. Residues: CSVGGLYEQYF.

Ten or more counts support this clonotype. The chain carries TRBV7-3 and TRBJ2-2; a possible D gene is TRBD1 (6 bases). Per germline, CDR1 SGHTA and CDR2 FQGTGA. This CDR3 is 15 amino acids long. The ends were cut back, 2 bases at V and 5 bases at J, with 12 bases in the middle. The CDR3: CASSLFVRGTGELFF. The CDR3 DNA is TGTGCCAGCAGCTTATTTGTAAGGGGGACCGGGGAGCTGTTTTTT.

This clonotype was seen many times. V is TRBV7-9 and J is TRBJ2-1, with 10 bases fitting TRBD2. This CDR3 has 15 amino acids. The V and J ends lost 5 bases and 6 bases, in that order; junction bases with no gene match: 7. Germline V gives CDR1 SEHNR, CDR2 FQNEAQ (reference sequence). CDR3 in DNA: TGTGCCAGCAGCGACCCCGGGACTAGCGTCAATGAGCAGTTCTTC. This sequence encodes CASSDPGTSVNEQFF.

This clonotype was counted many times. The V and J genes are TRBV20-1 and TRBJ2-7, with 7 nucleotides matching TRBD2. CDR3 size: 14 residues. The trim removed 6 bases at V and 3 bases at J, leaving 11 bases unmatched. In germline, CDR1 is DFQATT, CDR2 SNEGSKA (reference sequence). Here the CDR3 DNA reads TGCAGTGCCCAGCTTAGTCGCGGGGGCTACGAGCAGTACTTC. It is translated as CSAQLSRGGYEQYF.

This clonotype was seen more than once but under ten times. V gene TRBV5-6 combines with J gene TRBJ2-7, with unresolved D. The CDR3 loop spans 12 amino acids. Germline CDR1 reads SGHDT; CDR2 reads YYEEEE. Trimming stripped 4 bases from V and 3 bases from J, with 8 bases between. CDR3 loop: CASSPVGYEQYF. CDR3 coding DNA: TGTGCCAGCAGCCCGGTAGGCTACGAGCAGTACTTC.

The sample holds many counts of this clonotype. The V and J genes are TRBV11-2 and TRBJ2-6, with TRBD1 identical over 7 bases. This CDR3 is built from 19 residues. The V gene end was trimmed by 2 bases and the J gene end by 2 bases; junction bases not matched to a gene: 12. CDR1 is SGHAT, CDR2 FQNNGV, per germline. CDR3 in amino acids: CASSLRTINRGTGANVLTF. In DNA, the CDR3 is TGTGCCAGCAGCTTACGAACCATTAACAGGGGAACTGGGGCCAACGTCCTGACTTTC.

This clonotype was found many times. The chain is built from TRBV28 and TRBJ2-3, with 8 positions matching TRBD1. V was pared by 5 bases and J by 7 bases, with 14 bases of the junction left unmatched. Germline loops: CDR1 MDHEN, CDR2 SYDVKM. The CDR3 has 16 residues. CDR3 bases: TGTGCCAGCAGTGGGGGACAGGCTTCCCCCGAGAATACGCAGTATTTT. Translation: CASSGGQASPENTQYF.